This TCR beta chain is drawn from a study of human T cells and chemical hapten exposure. The germline V gene has CDR1 ENHRY and CDR2 SYGVKD. The CDR3 sequence is 12 residues long. V was clipped by 0 bases and J by 4 bases, with 3 bases between them. This clonotype turned up a few times. Documented time point: pre-sensitization, week 0. The treatment here: therapeutic diphenylcyclopropenone sensitization with weekly scalp DPC. A single record per CDR3 protein comes from TCRdb applying MiXCR to the RACE reads. The table lists a few hundred thousand distinct CDR3 sequences, about 9% of them singletons. The sequence derives from a middle-aged woman with alopecia areata. Some clones in this sample may be carry-over from other donors' samples. This material consisted of whole blood, taken in connection with sensitization to the hapten diphenylcyclopropenone (DPC). This chain uses TRBV10-3 with TRBJ1-2, with unresolved D. CDR3 in amino acids: CAISESAYGYTF. The CDR3 nucleotides read TGTGCCATCAGTGAGTCGGCCTATGGCTACACCTTC.